The 22 T cell receptor beta chains given below trace back to one sample, sequenced in a study of blood T cell repertoires in COVID-19. Profiled with immunoSEQ multiplex PCR; TCRdb holds only in-frame clones, not every one. Among around 91,000 clones listed, around 84% were seen once. Sequencing was performed on peripheral blood. These receptors originate from a man at least 80 years old with acute or convalescent COVID-19.

This chain links TRBV18 with TRBJ2-7; 12 bases map to TRBD1. The V and J ends lost 3 bases and 5 bases, in that order; junction bases with no gene match: 5. The CDR3 runs 15 residues. From germline, CDR1 is KGHSH and CDR2 LQKENI. CDR3 coding DNA: TGTGCCAGCTCACCTATTGGGACAGGGGGCCACGAGCAGTACTTC. It is translated as CASSPIGTGGHEQYF. The full variable domain, completed using reference TRBV18 and TRBJ2-7, is NAGVMQNPRHLVRRRGQEARLRCSPMKGHSHVYWYRQLPEEGLKFMVYLQKENIIDESGMPKERFSAEFPKEGPSILRIQQVVRGDSAAYFCASSPIGTGGHEQYFGPGTRLTVT.

This clone was counted once. J is TRBJ2-2 and V is TRBV7-3; weak D call: TRBD2 (6 bases). CDR1 is SGHTA and CDR2 is FQGTGA in the germline V gene. The CDR3 is 17 amino acids. V shed 5 bases and J shed 0 bases, with 16 bases lying between them. CDR3 sequence reads: CASSRYGGDANTGELFF. In DNA form, the CDR3 reads TGTGCCAGCAGCCGATATGGCGGGGACGCGAACACCGGGGAGCTGTTTTTT.

This chain uses TRBV5-6 with TRBJ2-1, with 11 bases identical to TRBD1. Germline assignment: CDR1 SGHDT and CDR2 YYEEEE. CDR3 length equals 15 residues. Trimming cost V 3 bases and J 3 bases; bases outside gene matches: 2. CDR3 protein: CASSWGQGGYNEQFF. The CDR3 DNA reads TGTGCCAGCAGCTGGGGACAGGGGGGCTACAATGAGCAGTTCTTC.

This sequence joins TRBV6-4 and TRBJ2-2; TRBD2 aligns across 9 bases. The V and J ends lost 2 bases and 5 bases, in that order; junction bases with no gene match: 3. The CDR3 extends over 15 amino acids. Germline loops: CDR1 MRHNA, CDR2 SNTAGT. The CDR3 protein is CASSDGSGSTGELFF. In DNA, the CDR3 is TGTGCCAGCAGTGACGGTAGCGGGAGTACCGGGGAGCTGTTTTTT.

This rearrangement joins TRBV10-1 to TRBJ1-4; TRBD1 matches at 9 bases. Germline V gene lookup returns CDR1 WNHNN and CDR2 SYGVQD (reference sequence). Germline trimming cut 3 bases from V and 6 bases from J; bases unmatched to any gene: 5. The CDR3 contains 15 residues. CDR3 nucleotide sequence: TGCGCCAGCAGTGAAAGCGGGACAGGGTATGAAAAACTGTTTTTT. Translation: CASSESGTGYEKLFF.

The V and J genes are TRBV19 and TRBJ2-7, with unresolved D. The length of the CDR3 is 12 residues. Per the germline V gene, CDR1 is LNHDA and CDR2 is SQIVND (reference sequence). The V gene lost 7 bases and the J gene lost 6 bases, with 13 bases spanning the gap. The CDR3 sequence: CASNIGLGEQYF. The CDR3 DNA reads TGTGCCAGTAATATCGGGTTGGGCGAGCAGTACTTC.

The gene calls are TRBV28 and TRBJ1-5; 7 nucleotides line up with TRBD1. CDR3 length: 15 residues. With V trimmed by 6 bases and J by 6 bases, 11 bases remained unmatched. The germline CDR1 and CDR2 sequences are MDHEN and SYDVKM. CDR3 region: CASRPPGGGGQPQHF. The CDR3 DNA sequence: TGTGCCAGCAGACCCCCAGGAGGGGGCGGTCAGCCCCAGCATTTT. The full variable domain, its missing parts supplied by reference TRBV28 and TRBJ1-5, is DVKVTQSSRYLVKRTGEKVFLECVQDMDHENMFWYRQDPGLGLRLIYFSYDVKMKEKGDIPEGYSVSREKKERFSLILESASTNQTSMYLCASRPPGGGGQPQHFGDGTRLSIL.

The chain is built from TRBV7-3 and TRBJ1-2; D might be TRBD1 (6 bases). This CDR3 contains 13 residues. Germline V gene lookup returns CDR1 SGHTA and CDR2 FQGTGA. Deletions cut 5 bases from V and 8 bases from J, with 15 bases between. CDR3 sequence reads: CASSLTQGRGYTF. The CDR3 nucleotides read TGTGCCAGCAGCCTCACTCAGGGGAGAGGCTACACCTTC. Full variable domain (rest looked up from reference TRBV7-3 and TRBJ1-2): GAGVSQTPSNKVTEKGKYVELRCDPISGHTALYWYRQSLGQGPEFLIYFQGTGAADDSGLPNDRFFAVRPEGSVSTLKIQRTERGDSAVYLCASSLTQGRGYTFGSGTRLTVV.

The chain employs TRBV2 and TRBJ1-2; 11 bases match TRBD1. The CDR3 consists of 15 residues. Per the germline V gene, CDR1 is SNHLY and CDR2 is FYNNEI. The ends lost 4 bases at V and 3 bases at J; junction bases unmatched: 4. The CDR3 nucleotides are TGTGCCAGCAGTGCCGGGACAGGGGGAGACTATGGCTACACCTTC. It yields the protein CASSAGTGGDYGYTF.

The chain employs TRBV27 and TRBJ1-5; 9 bases fit TRBD1. J lost 1 base, V lost 5 bases, and 9 bases had no gene match. Germline V lookup: CDR1 MNHEY, CDR2 SMNVEV (reference sequence). CDR3 size: 17 residues. The CDR3 spells CASSPRGQGISNQPQHF. CDR3 nucleotides: TGTGCCAGCAGTCCAAGAGGACAGGGGATCAGCAATCAGCCCCAGCATTTT.

Here the CDR3 reads CASSANRGAYEQYF. The CDR3 DNA is TGTGCCAGTAGTGCAAACAGGGGGGCCTACGAGCAGTACTTC. The V and J genes are TRBV19 and TRBJ2-7, with 8 bases lining up with TRBD1. V lost 5 bases, J lost 2 bases, and 5 bases stayed unmatched. CDR1 is LNHDA, CDR2 SQIVND, per germline (reference sequence). The CDR3 is made up of 14 amino acids.

J is TRBJ2-5 and V is TRBV5-1; 13 positions match TRBD2. J gave up 7 bases and V 10 bases, and 10 bases lay outside the gene matches. CDR3 size: 14 residues. Per germline, CDR1 SGHRS and CDR2 YFSETQ. The CDR3: CAVRLAGGEGTQYF. CDR3 sequence (DNA): TGCGCCGTACGACTAGCGGGGGGCGAGGGGACCCAGTACTTC. The whole variable domain, filled in from reference TRBV5-1 and TRBJ2-5, reads KAGVTQTPRYLIKTRGQQVTLSCSPISGHRSVSWYQQTPGQGLQFLFEYFSETQRNKGNFPGRFSGRQFSNSRSEMNVSTLELGDSALYLCAVRLAGGEGTQYFGPGTRLLVL.

The chain uses TRBV5-1 and TRBJ2-7; the match to TRBD2 covers 8 bases. The germline V gene encodes CDR1 SGHRS and CDR2 YFSETQ. V gave up 1 base and J gave up 0 bases; unmatched junction bases: 3. The CDR3 consists of 15 residues. The CDR3 protein is CASSLFSGNSYEQYF. CDR3 coding DNA: TGCGCCAGCAGCTTGTTTAGCGGGAACTCCTACGAGCAGTACTTC.

Regarding this clone: Distinct nucleotide sequences in the sample also encode this CDR3. This chain connects TRBV7-2 to TRBJ1-5; possibly TRBD1 for D (6 bases). Trimming took off 1 base at V and 7 bases at J, with 11 bases between the two ends. Germline V gene lookup returns CDR1 SGHTA and CDR2 FQGNSA. The CDR3 length is 14 residues. CDR3: CASSLGGGRQPQHF. The CDR3 DNA follows: TGTGCCAGCAGCTTAGGAGGGGGAAGGCAGCCCCAGCATTTT.

The J gene is TRBJ2-1, the V gene TRBV3-1 (or the pseudogene TRBV3-2); 9 bases are shared with TRBD2. The germline V gene has CDR1 LGHDT and CDR2 YNNKEL (reference sequence). CDR3 length equals 19 residues. Losses at the gene ends were 0 bases for V and 4 bases for J; bases not matched to a gene: 13. CDR3 loop: CASSQEVRSSGSLYNEQFF. For the CDR3, the DNA is TGTGCCAGCAGCCAAGAGGTCAGGAGTAGCGGGAGCCTTTACAATGAGCAGTTCTTC.

J is TRBJ1-5 and V is TRBV5-1; 7 nucleotides align to TRBD1. In germline, CDR1 is SGHRS, CDR2 YFSETQ. The junction had 10 bases not matched to a gene; V was cut back by 0 bases and J by 4 bases. The CDR3 loop spans 17 amino acids. The CDR3 loop reads CASSLAWGQNLNQPQHF. The CDR3 coding sequence is TGCGCCAGCAGCTTGGCCTGGGGACAGAACCTAAATCAGCCCCAGCATTTT.

V and J are TRBV7-9 and TRBJ1-2; possible D gene TRBD1, 5 bases. Germline V gene sequence: CDR1 SEHNR, CDR2 FQNEAQ (reference sequence). The CDR3 has 15 residues. Trimming stripped 6 bases from V and 8 bases from J, with 22 bases between. DNA of the CDR3: TGTGCCAGCAGTTCCCAGGGACTCCCGGTGGGAGGCTACACCTTC. This encodes CASSSQGLPVGGYTF.

The rearrangement joins TRBV5-6 to TRBJ1-2, with 9 positions matching TRBD1. CDR1 SGHDT and CDR2 YYEEEE come from the germline V gene. V lost 4 bases to trimming and J lost 5 bases; unmatched junction nucleotides: 6. The CDR3 contains 14 residues. The CDR3 coding sequence is TGTGCCAGCAGCCTAAAAGGACAGGGGTATGGCTACACCTTC. Amino acid sequence: CASSLKGQGYGYTF.

The V and J genes are TRBV23-1 and TRBJ2-1; 8 nucleotides agree with TRBD2. Being an ORF, TRBV23-1 has a function that is uncertain. V lost 10 bases and J lost 2; bases outside the gene matches: 10. CDR3 size: 15 residues. The CDR3 region is CATRRPSGPYNEQFF. CDR3 DNA sequence: TGCGCCACCCGCCGGCCTAGCGGGCCCTACAATGAGCAGTTCTTC.

The V and J genes are TRBV7-6 and TRBJ2-1; 13 bases agree with TRBD2. V shed 4 bases, J shed 6 bases, and the junction held 6 bases outside the gene matches. Germline V gene data show CDR1 as SGHVS and CDR2 as FNYEAQ. This CDR3 has 16 amino acids. CDR3 DNA sequence: TGTGCCAGCAGCTCCCGAGGACTAGCGGGAGCCAATGAGCAGTTCTTC. This translates into CASSSRGLAGANEQFF.

The V and J genes are TRBV7-3 and TRBJ2-3; the D gene is possibly TRBD2 (5 bases). V dropped 3 bases and J dropped 1 base, with 5 bases sitting between them. The CDR3 length is 13 residues. The V gene's germline CDR1 is SGHTA and CDR2 FQGTGA. The DNA for the CDR3 is TGTGCCAGCAGCTTGGAGGGCACAGATACGCAGTATTTT. It encodes CASSLEGTDTQYF.

The CDR3 loop is CASRFTGAATNEKLFF. DNA for the CDR3: TGTGCCAGCAGATTTACAGGGGCAGCAACTAATGAAAAACTGTTTTTT. The chain is built from TRBV27 and TRBJ1-4, with 7 bases that match TRBD1. The V and J ends lost 6 bases and 0 bases, in that order; junction bases with no gene match: 7. The CDR3 loop spans 16 amino acids. Germline V gene sequence: CDR1 MNHEY, CDR2 SMNVEV (reference sequence). The whole variable domain, remainder taken from reference TRBV27 and TRBJ1-4, is EAQVTQNPRYLITVTGKKLTVTCSQNMNHEYMSWYRQDPGLGLRQIYYSMNVEVTDKGDVPEGYKVSRKEKRNFPLILESPSPNQTSLYFCASRFTGAATNEKLFFGSGTQLSVL.